This TCR beta chain was found in a study of cytomegalovirus exposure and HLA in healthy donors. This CDR3 spans 12 amino acids. V was trimmed by 7 bases and J by 4 bases, leaving 13 bases between them. Germline-derived CDR1 and CDR2 are SQVTM and ANQGSEA. PCR used 60 Vbeta primers and 13 Jbeta primers. Some clones are missing from TCRdb's copy, which holds only in-frame ones; the method was immunoSEQ multiplex PCR. Of about 160,000 clones listed, 65% to 80% were seen once; the top ten hold around 4%. The clonotype originates from a man aged 40-50 years in good health and CMV-seronegative. Sequencing input: PBMCs. The V and J genes are TRBV29-1 and TRBJ1-2; no firm D call. The CDR3 sequence: CSGKTGSYGYTF. The CDR3 DNA is TGCAGCGGAAAGACGGGGTCCTATGGCTACACCTTC.